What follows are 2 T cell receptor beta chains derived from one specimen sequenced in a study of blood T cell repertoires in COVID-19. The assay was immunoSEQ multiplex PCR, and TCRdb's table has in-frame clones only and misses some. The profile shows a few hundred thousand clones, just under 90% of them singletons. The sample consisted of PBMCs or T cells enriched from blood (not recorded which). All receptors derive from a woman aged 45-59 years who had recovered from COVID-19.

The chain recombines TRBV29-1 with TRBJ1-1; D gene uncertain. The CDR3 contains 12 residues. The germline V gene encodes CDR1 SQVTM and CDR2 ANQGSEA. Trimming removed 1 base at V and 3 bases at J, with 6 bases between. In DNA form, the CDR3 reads TGCAGCGTTGAAGGGCTGTACACTGAAGCTTTCTTT. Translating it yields CSVEGLYTEAFF.

CDR3 protein: CASRSLGEGLAYEQYF. The CDR3 DNA sequence: TGTGCCAGCAGATCCCTGGGGGAGGGGCTCGCCTACGAGCAGTACTTC. V is TRBV7-9 and J is TRBJ2-7; 7 nucleotides align to TRBD2. This CDR3 has 16 amino acids. The V segment lost 6 bases and the J segment 2 bases; nucleotides outside the gene matches: 13. Germline V gene sequence: CDR1 SEHNR, CDR2 FQNEAQ (reference sequence). Variable domain in full (rest from reference TRBV7-9 and TRBJ2-7): DTGVSQNPRHKITKRGQNVTFRCDPISEHNRLYWYRQTLGQGPEFLTYFQNEAQLEKSRLLSDRFSAERPKGSFSTLEIQRTEQGDSAMYLCASRSLGEGLAYEQYFGPGTRLTVT.